Shown below are 11 T cell receptor beta chains from a single sample sequenced in a study of STAT5B mutations in CD4+ large granular lymphocyte leukemia. Measured with immunoSEQ multiplex PCR; TCRdb has only the in-frame clones, and not every one. The table includes approximately 36,000 clones, about 81% detected once. The sample was CD4+ T cells from blood buffy coats. The receptors originated from a human donor in good health.

The chain combines TRBV5-1 with TRBJ1-1, with D possibly being TRBD1 (5 bases). The CDR3 has 15 residues. The V and J ends lost 4 bases and 1 base respectively, with 14 bases between them. Germline lookup yields CDR1 SGHRS and CDR2 YFSETQ. The CDR3 DNA is TGCGCCAGCAGCCCCGGGGCCGAAGAGAACACTGAAGCTTTCTTT. Its protein product is CASSPGAEENTEAFF.

The gene calls are TRBV19 and TRBJ2-2; 10 bases match TRBD1. Germline CDR1 and CDR2: LNHDA and SQIVND (reference sequence). The ends lost 3 bases at V and 5 bases at J; junction bases unmatched: 6. The CDR3 is 16 amino acids. The CDR3 sequence: CASSIGQGGRTGELFF. The DNA of the CDR3 is TGTGCCAGTAGTATTGGACAGGGGGGAAGGACCGGGGAGCTGTTTTTT.

The rearrangement links TRBV5-4 to TRBJ2-6, with D maybe TRBD1 (5 bases). V gave up 1 base and J gave up 1 base, with 9 bases separating them. This CDR3 is 16 amino acids long. In germline, CDR1 is SGHNT, CDR2 YYREEE (reference sequence). The CDR3: CASSLIDRSGANVLTF. CDR3 nucleotides: TGTGCCAGCAGCTTGATTGACAGATCTGGGGCCAACGTCCTGACTTTC.

V and J are TRBV6-5 and TRBJ2-7, with 10 bases aligning to TRBD2. In germline, CDR1 is MNHEY, CDR2 SVGAGI. With 5 bases clipped from V and 1 base from J, the junction kept 5 bases outside the gene matches. CDR3 length: 15 amino acids. The CDR3 region has the DNA TGTGCCAGCAGTCCTAGCGGGAGTAAATCCTACGAGCAGTACTTC. This codes for CASSPSGSKSYEQYF.

The chain recombines TRBV11-3 with TRBJ2-7; D ambiguous. Germline CDR1 and CDR2: SGHNT and YENEEA. V was trimmed by 1 base and J by 4 bases, leaving 8 bases between them. This CDR3 has 13 residues. The CDR3 region is CASSLGSLYEQYF. The CDR3 nucleotides are TGTGCCAGCAGCTTAGGGTCGCTTTACGAGCAGTACTTC.

The chain couples TRBV6-5 to TRBJ1-2; tentatively, D is TRBD1 (6 bases). V gave up 7 bases and J gave up 6 bases, with 18 bases separating them. The CDR3 loop spans 14 amino acids. Per germline, CDR1 MNHEY and CDR2 SVGAGI. CDR3 in amino acids: CASISGQKTNGYTF. Written as DNA, the CDR3 is TGTGCCAGCATCTCCGGACAGAAGACAAATGGCTACACCTTC.

The chain couples TRBV18 to TRBJ2-1; D is undetermined. Trimming took off 3 bases at V and 9 bases at J, with 9 bases between the two ends. The CDR3 length is 12 residues. Germline V gene lookup returns CDR1 KGHSH and CDR2 LQKENI. The CDR3 here is CASSPADGEQFF. The CDR3 coding sequence is TGTGCCAGCTCACCCGCCGATGGTGAGCAGTTCTTC.

This chain connects TRBV4-1 to TRBJ2-3; 8 positions match TRBD1. CDR3 length equals 18 residues. Germline V CDR1 and CDR2: MGHRA, YSYEKL. J was trimmed by 0 bases and V by 3 bases; bases with no gene match: 11. The CDR3 DNA follows: TGCGCCAGCAGCCAGGAACGACAGGGGCCACTTAGCACAGATACGCAGTATTTT. Translation: CASSQERQGPLSTDTQYF.

This chain connects TRBV7-6 to TRBJ2-5, with 9 bases identical to TRBD2. The CDR3 is 17 amino acids. V dropped 8 bases and J dropped 1; count of bases not matched to a gene: 14. Germline V gene lookup returns CDR1 SGHVS and CDR2 FNYEAQ. The chain's CDR3 is CASSGALREGPQETQYF. DNA of the CDR3: TGTGCCAGCTCGGGGGCCCTGCGGGAGGGCCCCCAAGAGACCCAGTACTTC.

Concerning this clone: Its ends do not fully match the called genes, so a read error is possible. The same CDR3 also results from other DNA sequences found in this sample. The chain links TRBV10-3 to TRBJ2-1, with 13 bases aligning to TRBD2. The germline CDR1 and CDR2 sequences are ENHRY and SYGVKD. This CDR3 has 17 residues. For the CDR3, the DNA is TGTGCCATCAGTGACGGGACTAGCGGGGATAACCTCAATGTGCAGTTCTTC. Protein: CAISDGTSGDNLNVQFF.

The rearrangement uses TRBV5-1 and TRBJ2-3, with 13 nucleotides matching TRBD2. The junction had 5 bases not matched to a gene; V was cut back by 0 bases and J by 4 bases. CDR1 is SGHRS and CDR2 is YFSETQ in the germline V gene. The CDR3 extends over 17 amino acids. The CDR3 nucleotides read TGCGCCAGCAGCTTGGCCCTACTAGCGGGGGGGCCAGATACGCAGTATTTT. Its translation: CASSLALLAGGPDTQYF.